Listed here is a single TCR beta chain. Antigen unknown. UMI-labeled TRB cDNA libraries were prepared by 5' RACE. TCRdb reprocessed the 5' RACE reads, keeping one entry per CDR3 protein, no DNA. This listing includes 150,000 or so distinct CDR3 sequences. This CDR3 spans 16 amino acids. Germline-derived CDR1 and CDR2 are SGDLS and YYNGEE. This record belongs to a study of CXCR3-negative and CXCR3-positive naive CD8 T cells. Study in general: Cumulative TRB read yield was 120 million to 150 million, averaging about 1.5 +/- 0.3 million per library. Regarding the study as a whole: Both naive subsets had comparably high diversity; memory CD8+ cells much lower. More hydrophobic TRB CDR3s were found in CXCR3-positive naive cells than in CXCR3-negative naive cells.

The sequencing sample was made of naive CXCR3+ CD8+ T cells from blood. Regarding subset: CD45RO-CCR7+CD27+CD95- naive CD8+ T cells expressing CXCR3 (TNR3+). The receptor was isolated from a human donor in good health. Some clones in this sample may be carry-over from other donors' samples. The chain joins TRBV9 to TRBJ2-5; the D call of TRBD1 rests on TCRdb alone, since no DNA is present to check it. The CDR3 reads CASSVGGTPLVETQYF.